A single sample gave rise to the 14 T cell receptor beta chains below, sequenced in a study of blood T cell repertoires in COVID-19. Here immunoSEQ multiplex PCR was the method, and the copy in TCRdb shows in-frame clones only, minus some. The sample shows more than 110,000 clones, about nine tenths of them seen only once. Material for sequencing was peripheral blood. These receptors all come from a woman older than 75 with acute or convalescent COVID-19.

This sequence joins TRBV7-9 and TRBJ1-1, with D perhaps TRBD1 (6 bases). V was shortened by 1 base and J by 7 bases, with 10 bases between the two germline ends. Germline loops: CDR1 SEHNR, CDR2 FQNEAQ (reference sequence). The CDR3 has 13 amino acids. CDR3 nucleotides: TGTGCCAGCAGCTTAGGCCAGGGGAGTGAAGCTTTCTTT. Translating it yields CASSLGQGSEAFF.

CDR3 nucleotide sequence: TGTGCCAGCTCAGAAGGACAGGGGACTGATCAGCCCCAGCATTTT. Protein sequence: CASSEGQGTDQPQHF. The rearrangement joins TRBV18 to TRBJ1-5; the match to TRBD1 covers 9 bases. CDR3 length: 15 residues. The germline V gene encodes CDR1 KGHSH and CDR2 LQKENI. J was trimmed by 5 bases and V by 5 bases; bases with no gene match: 7.

The rearrangement links TRBV9 to TRBJ1-3, with D perhaps matching TRBD1 (5 bases). Trimming stripped 3 bases from V and 4 bases from J, with 11 bases between. This CDR3 has 14 amino acids. Germline lookup yields CDR1 SGDLS and CDR2 YYNGEE. The CDR3 nucleotides are TGTGCCAGCAGCGCCCGGGGGTACGGAAACACCATATATTTT. It encodes CASSARGYGNTIYF.

The chain couples TRBV7-6 to TRBJ2-7; TRBD1 matches 7 bases. The germline CDR1 and CDR2 sequences are SGHVS and FNYEAQ. The CDR3 consists of 15 residues. The V segment lost 2 bases and the J segment 2 bases; nucleotides outside the gene matches: 6. Here the CDR3 reads CASSLYPGTAYEQYF. In DNA form, the CDR3 reads TGTGCCAGCAGCTTATACCCCGGGACAGCCTACGAGCAGTACTTC.

The V gene is TRBV18, the J gene TRBJ1-1; tentative D call: TRBD1 (6 bases). Trimming cost V 5 bases and J 4 bases, with 14 bases left between them. This CDR3 is built from 14 residues. Per germline, CDR1 KGHSH and CDR2 LQKENI. CDR3 sequence: CASSSLQGITEAFF. In DNA, the CDR3 is TGTGCCAGCTCATCCTTACAGGGAATCACTGAAGCTTTCTTT.

J is TRBJ1-2 and V is TRBV6-5, with TRBD1 as a possible D gene (6 bases). The CDR3 loop spans 15 amino acids. Germline assignment: CDR1 MNHEY and CDR2 SVGAGI. Trimming removed 4 bases at V and 2 bases at J, with 14 bases between. CDR3 DNA: TGTGCCAGCAGTTGGGCCCCGGGGGGCAACTATGGCTACACCTTC. It encodes CASSWAPGGNYGYTF.

The chain recombines TRBV9 with TRBJ2-2; D possibly corresponds to TRBD1 (7 bases). The CDR3 spans 14 residues. The V end lost 6 bases, the J end lost 3 bases, and 12 bases lay between the germline ends. Per germline, CDR1 SGDLS and CDR2 YYNGEE. The CDR3 reads CASTPRGDTGELFF. The CDR3 DNA follows: TGTGCCAGCACCCCCAGGGGGGACACCGGGGAGCTGTTTTTT. Based on the CDR3 plus reference TRBV9 and TRBJ2-2, the full variable domain is DSGVTQTPKHLITATGQRVTLRCSPRSGDLSVYWYQQSLDQGLQFLIQYYNGEERAKGNILERFSAQQFPDLHSELNLSSLELGDSALYFCASTPRGDTGELFFGEGSRLTVL.

This rearrangement joins TRBV18 to TRBJ1-4, with D possibly matching TRBD1 (5 bases). The CDR3 is made up of 16 amino acids. In germline, CDR1 is KGHSH, CDR2 LQKENI. Trimming cost V 5 bases and J 0 bases, with 13 bases left between them. CDR3 DNA sequence: TGTGCCAGCTCATCTTTACAGGCCACAACTAATGAAAAACTGTTTTTT. Translated: CASSSLQATTNEKLFF. Supplemented by reference TRBV18 and TRBJ1-4, the full variable domain reads NAGVMQNPRHLVRRRGQEARLRCSPMKGHSHVYWYRQLPEEGLKFMVYLQKENIIDESGMPKERFSAEFPKEGPSILRIQQVVRGDSAAYFCASSSLQATTNEKLFFGSGTQLSVL.

The chain joins TRBV9 to TRBJ1-4, with 8 bases aligning to TRBD1. This CDR3 region has 14 residues. Per germline, CDR1 SGDLS and CDR2 YYNGEE. V lost 0 bases to trimming and J lost 5 bases; unmatched junction nucleotides: 0. For the CDR3, the DNA is TGTGCCAGCAGCGTAGGGACAGGGAATGAAAAACTGTTTTTT. Translated, it gives CASSVGTGNEKLFF.

The chain has TRBV7-2 and TRBJ1-1, with 12 bases matching TRBD1. The V gene's germline CDR1 is SGHTA and CDR2 FQGNSA. This CDR3 comprises 17 residues. The V segment lost 2 bases and the J segment 6 bases; nucleotides outside the gene matches: 10. CDR3 sequence: CASSLPGQGARWAEAFF. CDR3 in DNA: TGTGCCAGCAGCTTACCGGGACAGGGGGCGCGATGGGCTGAAGCTTTCTTT.

The rearrangement uses TRBV4-2 and TRBJ1-2; TRBD1 agrees at 9 bases. Germline CDR1 reads LGHNA; CDR2 reads YNFKEQ. This CDR3 has 16 residues. The V segment lost 1 base and the J segment 7 bases; nucleotides outside the gene matches: 10. In nucleotides, the CDR3 is TGTGCCAGCAGCCAAGTGTCAGGTACAGGGGGCCCTGGCTACACCTTC. Translation gives CASSQVSGTGGPGYTF.

In DNA, the CDR3 is TGTGCCAGCTCACTTGGGCTGAATGAAAAACTGTTTTTT. Translated, it gives CASSLGLNEKLFF. This rearrangement joins TRBV18 to TRBJ1-4, with D hard to call. In germline, CDR1 is KGHSH, CDR2 LQKENI. This CDR3 region has 13 residues. Between the trimmed V and J ends, which lost 4 bases and 5 bases, there was a span of 8 bases.

This rearrangement joins TRBV4-3 to TRBJ2-7; no reliable D call. Germline-derived CDR1 and CDR2 are LGHNA and YSLEER. The V end was cut by 5 bases, the J end by 2 bases, with 16 bases between. This CDR3 comprises 15 residues. CDR3 residues: CASSATAGFAYEQYF. The CDR3 nucleotides are TGCGCCAGCAGCGCAACAGCCGGTTTCGCCTACGAGCAGTACTTC.

The chain links TRBV7-2 to TRBJ1-2; 8 bases are a match to TRBD1. Germline CDR1 SGHTA, CDR2 FQGNSA. This CDR3 spans 14 amino acids. The ends lost 2 bases at V and 4 bases at J; junction bases unmatched: 3. CDR3 amino acids: CASSLLGQGYGYTF. For the CDR3, the DNA is TGTGCCAGCAGCTTACTCGGACAGGGCTATGGCTACACCTTC. Looking up the rest from reference TRBV7-2 and TRBJ1-2 gives the full variable domain: GAGVSQSPSNKVTEKGKDVELRCDPISGHTALYWYRQSLGQGLEFLIYFQGNSAPDKSGLPSDRFSAERTGGSVSTLTIQRTQQEDSAVYLCASSLLGQGYGYTFGSGTRLTVV.